Listed here are 30 T cell receptor beta chains from one sample, sequenced in a study of CD8 T cells in Susac syndrome. The RNA, about 0.45 to 1 ug, was put through reverse transcription using random hexamers. MiXCR, run by TCRdb on the immunoSEQ multiplex PCR reads, gives a single entry per CDR3 protein. The sample contains around 200,000 distinct CDR3 sequences, 85% to 95% of which appear only once. The sample comprised CD4+ T cells from PBMCs. The receptors were gathered from a human donor with multiple sclerosis.

The V and J genes are TRBV12-3 or TRBV12-4 and TRBJ1-1, with TRBD1 matching 7 bases. The CDR3 has 13 residues. V trimming: 4 bases; J trimming: 12 bases; junction bases outside the gene matches: 11. CDR3 nucleotide sequence: TGTGCCAGCAGTTCGTCAGGTCGGGACAGCCCTTTCTTT. Its translation: CASSSSGRDSPFF.

The rearrangement uses TRBV18 and TRBJ2-3; 7 nucleotides line up with TRBD1. V shed 5 bases and J 0 bases; nucleotides not matched to a gene: 5. Per the germline V gene, CDR1 is KGHSH and CDR2 is LQKENI. The length of the CDR3 is 15 residues. The CDR3 DNA sequence: TGTGCCAGCTCATTCAGCAGGGGGAGCACAGATACGCAGTATTTT. Protein sequence: CASSFSRGSTDTQYF.

The V and J genes are TRBV25-1 and TRBJ2-7; D is unresolved. The germline gives CDR1 MGHDK, CDR2 SYGVNS. The ends were cut back, 10 bases at V and 4 bases at J, with 11 bases in the middle. This CDR3 is 11 amino acids long. CDR3 DNA: TGTGCCACCATATGGAATTACGAGCAGTACTTC. This codes for CATIWNYEQYF.

J is TRBJ1-5 and V is TRBV3-1; maybe TRBD1 (5 bases). Deletions cut 3 bases from V and 1 base from J, with 10 bases between. Germline V gene sequence: CDR1 LGHDT, CDR2 YNNKEL (reference sequence). There are 15 residues in the CDR3. CDR3 sequence reads: CASSHGGISNQPQHF. CDR3 sequence (DNA): TGTGCCAGCAGCCACGGGGGGATCAGCAATCAGCCCCAGCATTTT.

Notes on this clonotype: A junction end diverges from the germline sequence, so it may reflect a read error. The V gene is TRBV5-1, the J gene TRBJ1-1; D is perhaps TRBD1 (6 bases). The length of the CDR3 is 12 residues. Germline lookup yields CDR1 SGHRS and CDR2 YFSETQ. The CDR3 region has the DNA TGCGCCAGCAGCTTGGATAGACAGAGGGGGATCTTT. Translating gives CASSLDRQRGIF.

This chain connects TRBV14 to TRBJ1-2, with a possible D match to TRBD1 (6 bases). The CDR3 is 14 residues long. Between the trimmed V and J ends, which lost 3 bases and 0 bases, there was a span of 8 bases. CDR1 is SGHDN, CDR2 FVKESK, per germline. CDR3 nucleotide sequence: TGTGCCAGCAGCCATCCAGGGGCTAACTATGGCTACACCTTC. As protein: CASSHPGANYGYTF.

The gene calls are TRBV29-1 and TRBJ2-1; D gene ambiguous. Trimming pared 5 bases from V and 8 bases from J, leaving 13 bases between. CDR3 length: 12 residues. Per germline, CDR1 SQVTM and CDR2 ANQGSEA. The CDR3, as DNA: TGCAGCGTTAGGTCCGAGTGGGATGAGCAGTTCTTC. Its protein is CSVRSEWDEQFF.

The rearrangement joins TRBV11-2 to TRBJ1-2; D call uncertain. V was pared by 5 bases and J by 4 bases, with 14 bases between. The CDR3 runs 14 residues. In germline, CDR1 is SGHAT, CDR2 FQNNGV. CDR3 loop: CASSEDEDLYGYTF. CDR3 nucleotides: TGTGCCAGCAGCGAAGACGAGGACCTCTATGGCTACACCTTC.

The chain combines TRBV30 with TRBJ2-7, with D perhaps assigned TRBD1 or TRBD2 (5 bases each). Per germline, CDR1 GTSNPN and CDR2 SVGIG (reference sequence). CDR3 size: 15 residues. V shed 4 bases and J shed 2 bases, with 18 bases lying between them. The CDR3 sequence is CAWNRDGSTPYEQYF. CDR3 coding DNA: TGTGCCTGGAACCGGGACGGCTCCACCCCCTACGAGCAGTACTTC. Full variable domain (remainder filled in from reference TRBV30 and TRBJ2-7): SQTIHQWPATLVQPVGSPLSLECTVEGTSNPNLYWYRQAAGRGLQLLFYSVGIGQISSEVPQNLSASRPQDRQFILSSKKLLLSDSGFYLCAWNRDGSTPYEQYFGPGTRLTVT.

The chain carries TRBV20-1 and TRBJ2-3, with D perhaps given as TRBD1 or TRBD2 (5 bases each). V was shortened by 2 bases and J by 2 bases, with 8 bases between the two germline ends. This CDR3 comprises 13 residues. CDR1 is DFQATT, CDR2 SNEGSKA, per germline (reference sequence). The CDR3 sequence: CSARRGVTDTQYF. In nucleotides, the CDR3 is TGCAGTGCTAGACGAGGGGTCACAGATACGCAGTATTTT.

V gene TRBV5-4 combines with J gene TRBJ2-3; D perhaps matches TRBD2 (6 bases). Germline assignment: CDR1 SGHNT and CDR2 YYREEE (reference sequence). This CDR3 has 17 amino acids. V lost 4 bases and J 3 bases, leaving 21 bases between the germline ends. CDR3 nucleotide sequence: TGTGCCAGCAGCCCCCGAACGGGGGTGGTAGGAACAGATACGCAGTATTTT. Translated, it gives CASSPRTGVVGTDTQYF. The variable domain in full, with the rest retrieved from reference TRBV5-4 and TRBJ2-3, is ETGVTQSPTHLIKTRGQQVTLRCSSQSGHNTVSWYQQALGQGPQFIFQYYREEENGRGNFPPRFSGLQFPNYSSELNVNALELDDSALYLCASSPRTGVVGTDTQYFGPGTRLTVL.

This clonotype turned up a few times. This chain connects TRBV3-1 to TRBJ2-4; D is unresolved. The germline V and J ends were trimmed by 8 bases and 0 bases, with 14 bases remaining between them. Germline V gene sequence: CDR1 LGHDT, CDR2 YNNKEL (reference sequence). The CDR3 loop spans 15 amino acids. DNA for the CDR3: TGTGCCAGCGGCGACCGTAACCTAGCCAAAAACATTCAGTACTTC. This codes for CASGDRNLAKNIQYF.

The chain joins TRBV29-1 to TRBJ2-5, with D perhaps matching TRBD1 (5 bases). The ends were cut back, 5 bases at V and 1 base at J, with 11 bases in the middle. The V gene's germline CDR1 is SQVTM and CDR2 ANQGSEA. This CDR3 is 13 amino acids long. DNA for the CDR3: TGCAGCGTTTACAGGCTCACCCAAGAGACCCAGTACTTC. Amino acid sequence: CSVYRLTQETQYF.

V usage is TRBV3-1 and J usage is TRBJ2-7; D is uncertain. Germline-derived CDR1 and CDR2 are LGHDT and YNNKEL (reference sequence). The CDR3 loop spans 12 amino acids. The V and J ends lost 1 base and 4 bases respectively, with 5 bases between them. The CDR3 here is CASSQGGYEQYV. The CDR3 nucleotides read TGTGCCAGCAGCCAAGGGGGTTACGAGCAGTACGTC.

This rearrangement joins TRBV30 to TRBJ2-3, with D tentatively TRBD2 (6 bases). V was clipped by 1 base and J by 4 bases, with 9 bases between them. In germline, CDR1 is GTSNPN, CDR2 SVGIG (reference sequence). There are 13 residues in the CDR3. The CDR3 spells CAWSGLVSDTQYF. The CDR3 DNA reads TGTGCCTGGAGTGGACTAGTTTCAGATACGCAGTATTTT.

This chain connects TRBV19 to TRBJ1-2; TRBD1 matches at 9 bases. The CDR3 has 13 residues. Germline trimming cut 6 bases from V and 5 bases from J; bases unmatched to any gene: 4. The germline V gene has CDR1 LNHDA and CDR2 SQIVND (reference sequence). In DNA form, the CDR3 reads TGTGCCAGTAGCATGGGACAGGGATATGGCTACACCTTC. It codes for CASSMGQGYGYTF. The full variable domain, rest sourced from reference TRBV19 and TRBJ1-2, is DGGITQSPKYLFRKEGQNVTLSCEQNLNHDAMYWYRQDPGQGLRLIYYSQIVNDFQKGDIAEGYSVSREKKESFPLTVTSAQKNPTAFYLCASSMGQGYGYTFGSGTRLTVV.

The chain uses TRBV30 and TRBJ2-5; maybe TRBD2 (5 bases). Between the trimmed V and J ends, which lost 4 bases and 0 bases, there was a span of 12 bases. The CDR3 contains 14 residues. Germline-derived CDR1 and CDR2 are GTSNPN and SVGIG (reference sequence). CDR3 in DNA: TGTGCCTGGACCCAGCGGTTGTACCAAGAGACCCAGTACTTC. Translation gives CAWTQRLYQETQYF.

The chain employs TRBV20-1 and TRBJ1-6; no reliable D call. The CDR3 loop spans 15 amino acids. V lost 6 bases and J 10 bases, leaving 22 bases between the germline ends. Per germline, CDR1 DFQATT and CDR2 SNEGSKA (reference sequence). CDR3 sequence reads: CSAYSELGVASPLHF. The CDR3 DNA sequence: TGCAGTGCCTACAGCGAACTCGGGGTCGCGTCACCCCTCCACTTT.

The chain employs TRBV3-1 and TRBJ2-6; D call uncertain. This CDR3 spans 18 amino acids. Germline loops: CDR1 LGHDT, CDR2 YNNKEL (reference sequence). Trimming shortened V by 5 bases and J by 1 base, and 18 bases separated the two germline ends. The CDR3 spells CASSSQGVSLSGANVLTF. The CDR3 DNA follows: TGTGCCAGCAGCTCGCAAGGCGTCAGCTTATCTGGGGCCAACGTCCTGACTTTC.

The chain carries TRBV12-3 or TRBV12-4 and TRBJ2-1, with 9 bases matching TRBD2. The length of the CDR3 is 15 residues. Trimming took 7 bases from V and 1 from J; bases not matched to a gene: 5. Here the CDR3 reads CASTLSGGSYNEQFF. For the CDR3, the DNA is TGTGCCAGCACCCTTAGCGGGGGATCCTACAATGAGCAGTTCTTC.

This clonotype showed up just once. The chain combines TRBV7-2 with TRBJ2-2; D gene uncertain. V was clipped by 1 base and J by 7 bases, with 4 bases between them. This CDR3 is 12 amino acids long. In germline, CDR1 is SGHTA, CDR2 FQGNSA. This chain's CDR3 is CASSLEIGELFF. The CDR3 DNA reads TGTGCCAGCAGCTTAGAAATCGGGGAGCTGTTTTTT.

This clonotype was detected once. V is TRBV30 and J is TRBJ1-5, with D uncertain. Between the trimmed V and J ends, which lost 1 base and 2 bases, there was a span of 12 bases. The germline V gene encodes CDR1 GTSNPN and CDR2 SVGIG (reference sequence). The CDR3 is 15 amino acids. The CDR3 nucleotides read TGTGCCTGGAGTGCCGTTTTCGGGGGCAATCAGCCCCAGCATTTT. Amino acid sequence: CAWSAVFGGNQPQHF.

Remarks on this clonotype: Mismatch with germline at one junction end may stem from a read error. The chain is built from TRBV7-7 and TRBJ2-5, with a tentative D call TRBD1 (6 bases). The CDR3 length is 14 residues. Germline loops: CDR1 SSHAT, CDR2 FNYEAQ (reference sequence). In nucleotides, the CDR3 is TGTGCTAGCAGCTTAGCGAACAGGGTGGAGACCCAGTACTTC. It translates to CASSLANRVETQYF.

The rearrangement joins TRBV6-6 to TRBJ2-1; 9 bases align to TRBD1. The trim removed 0 bases at V and 12 bases at J, leaving 6 bases unmatched. CDR1 and CDR2 (germline): MNHNY, SVGAGI (reference sequence). The CDR3 runs to 14 residues. CDR3 region: CASSYSRDRESQFF. In nucleotides, the CDR3 is TGTGCCAGCAGTTACTCGCGGGACAGGGAGTCGCAGTTCTTC.

The gene calls are TRBV5-1 and TRBJ2-5, with a weak D call TRBD1 (5 bases). CDR3 length: 13 residues. Trimming stripped 2 bases from V and 5 bases from J, with 10 bases between. Germline values: CDR1 SGHRS, CDR2 YFSETQ. CDR3 loop: CASSFGARETQYF. The CDR3 DNA reads as TGCGCCAGCAGCTTTGGGGCCCGGGAGACCCAGTACTTC. Combining the CDR3 with reference TRBV5-1 and TRBJ2-5 gives the whole variable domain KAGVTQTPRYLIKTRGQQVTLSCSPISGHRSVSWYQQTPGQGLQFLFEYFSETQRNKGNFPGRFSGRQFSNSRSEMNVSTLELGDSALYLCASSFGARETQYFGPGTRLLVL.

This sequence joins TRBV7-9 and TRBJ1-1; no definite D call. Germline V gives CDR1 SEHNR, CDR2 FQNEAQ (reference sequence). The CDR3 has 12 residues. The V end was cut by 2 bases, the J end by 4 bases, with 5 bases between. CDR3 residues: CASSLIGTEAFF. CDR3 DNA: TGTGCCAGCAGCTTAATCGGCACTGAAGCTTTCTTT.

This clonotype was seen only once. V gene TRBV11-2 combines with J gene TRBJ2-7; tentative D call: TRBD1 (6 bases). The ends were cut back, 0 bases at V and 5 bases at J, with 8 bases in the middle. Per the germline V gene, CDR1 is SGHAT and CDR2 is FQNNGV. This CDR3 spans 13 amino acids. CDR3: CASSLDRDNEQYF. The CDR3 bases are TGTGCCAGCAGCTTAGACAGGGACAACGAGCAGTACTTC.

This chain joins TRBV7-2 and TRBJ1-2; no clear D gene. The CDR3 covers 14 residues. The V gene's germline CDR1 is SGHTA and CDR2 FQGNSA. Trimming cost V 3 bases and J 2 bases, with 10 bases left between them. CDR3 nucleotides: TGTGCCAGCAGCTTCGACGCCCGAAACTATGGCTACACCTTC. Translation: CASSFDARNYGYTF.

The chain uses TRBV3-1 and TRBJ2-7, with D tentatively TRBD1 or TRBD2 (5 bases each). Per germline, CDR1 LGHDT and CDR2 YNNKEL (reference sequence). V was cut by 4 bases and J by 4 bases, with 11 bases left in between. CDR3 length equals 13 residues. The DNA of the CDR3 is TGTGCCAGCAGCCTCATAGAGGGGTACGAGCAGTACTTC. Its protein is CASSLIEGYEQYF.

The V gene is TRBV5-1, the J gene TRBJ1-1; 8 bases align to TRBD1. CDR1 is SGHRS and CDR2 is YFSETQ in the germline V gene. The CDR3 extends over 16 amino acids. Germline trimming cut 0 bases from V and 0 bases from J; bases unmatched to any gene: 4. The CDR3, as DNA: TGCGCCAGCAGCTTGGGGACAGGGCTCATGAACACTGAAGCTTTCTTT. Protein sequence: CASSLGTGLMNTEAFF.